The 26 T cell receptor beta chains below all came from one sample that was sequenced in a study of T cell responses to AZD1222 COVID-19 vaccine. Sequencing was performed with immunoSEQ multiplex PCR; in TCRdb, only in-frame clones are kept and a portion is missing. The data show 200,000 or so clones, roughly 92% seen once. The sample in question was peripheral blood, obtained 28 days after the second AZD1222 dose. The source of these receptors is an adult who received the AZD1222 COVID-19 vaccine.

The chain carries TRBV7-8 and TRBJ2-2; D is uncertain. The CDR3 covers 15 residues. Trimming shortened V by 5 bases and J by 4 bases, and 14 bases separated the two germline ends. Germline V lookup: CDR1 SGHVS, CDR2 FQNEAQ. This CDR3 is CASSPQPAGTGELFF. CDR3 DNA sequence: TGTGCCAGCAGCCCCCAACCTGCCGGCACCGGGGAGCTGTTTTTT.

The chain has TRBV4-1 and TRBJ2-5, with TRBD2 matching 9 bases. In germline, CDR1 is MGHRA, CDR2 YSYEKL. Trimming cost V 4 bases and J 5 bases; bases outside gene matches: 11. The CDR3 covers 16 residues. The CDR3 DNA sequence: TGCGCCAGCAGCCCTTCGGGGGCGGGGGGGCTGGAGACCCAGTACTTC. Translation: CASSPSGAGGLETQYF.

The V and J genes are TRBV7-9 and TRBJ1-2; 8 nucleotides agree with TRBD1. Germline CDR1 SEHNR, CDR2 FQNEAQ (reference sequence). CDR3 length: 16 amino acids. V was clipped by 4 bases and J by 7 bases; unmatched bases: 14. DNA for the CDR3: TGTGCCAGCAGCTCACAAAAGGACAGGGTACCATCTGGCTACACCTTC. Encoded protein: CASSSQKDRVPSGYTF.

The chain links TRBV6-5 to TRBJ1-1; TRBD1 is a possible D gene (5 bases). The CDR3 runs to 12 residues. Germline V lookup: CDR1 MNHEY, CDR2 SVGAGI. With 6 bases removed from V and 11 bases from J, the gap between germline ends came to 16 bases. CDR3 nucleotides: TGTGCCAGCAGCGCGGGTCCAGGGAATGCTTTCTTT. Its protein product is CASSAGPGNAFF.

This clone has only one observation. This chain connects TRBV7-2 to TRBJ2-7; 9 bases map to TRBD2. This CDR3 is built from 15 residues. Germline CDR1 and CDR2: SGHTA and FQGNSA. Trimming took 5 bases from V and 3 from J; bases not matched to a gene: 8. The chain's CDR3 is CASSPSAGGIYEQYF. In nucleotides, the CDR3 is TGTGCCAGCAGCCCCTCGGCGGGGGGGATCTACGAGCAGTACTTC.

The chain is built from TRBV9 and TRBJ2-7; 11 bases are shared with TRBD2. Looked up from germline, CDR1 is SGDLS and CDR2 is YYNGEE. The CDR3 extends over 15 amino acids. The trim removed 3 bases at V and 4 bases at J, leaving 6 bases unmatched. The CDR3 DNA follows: TGTGCCAGCAGCGCTCCGACTAGCGGGGATTACGAGCAGTACTTC. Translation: CASSAPTSGDYEQYF.

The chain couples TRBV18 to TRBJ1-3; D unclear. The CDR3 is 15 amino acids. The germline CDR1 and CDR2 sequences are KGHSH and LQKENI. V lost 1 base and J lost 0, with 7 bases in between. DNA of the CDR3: TGTGCCAGCTCACCACAGGAATTCTCTGGAAACACCATATATTTT. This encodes CASSPQEFSGNTIYF.

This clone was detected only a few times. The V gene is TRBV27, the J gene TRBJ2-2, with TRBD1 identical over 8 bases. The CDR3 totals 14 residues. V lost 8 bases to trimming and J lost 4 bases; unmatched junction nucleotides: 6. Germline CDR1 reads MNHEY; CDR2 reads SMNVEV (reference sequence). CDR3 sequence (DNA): TGTGCCAGCCAGGACAGGGAACTCACCGGGGAGCTGTTTTTT. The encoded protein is CASQDRELTGELFF.

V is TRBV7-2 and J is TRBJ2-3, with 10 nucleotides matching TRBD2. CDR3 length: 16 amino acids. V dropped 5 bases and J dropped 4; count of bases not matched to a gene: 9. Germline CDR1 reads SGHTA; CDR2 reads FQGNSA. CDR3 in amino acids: CASSRILAGLADTQYF. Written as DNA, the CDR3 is TGTGCCAGCAGCCGTATACTAGCGGGGCTGGCAGATACGCAGTATTTT.

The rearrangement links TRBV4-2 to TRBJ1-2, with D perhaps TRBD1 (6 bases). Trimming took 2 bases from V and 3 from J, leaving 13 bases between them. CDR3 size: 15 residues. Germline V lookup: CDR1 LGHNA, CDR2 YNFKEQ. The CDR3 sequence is CASSQSGGPDYGYTF. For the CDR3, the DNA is TGTGCCAGCAGCCAATCCGGGGGGCCCGACTATGGCTACACCTTC.

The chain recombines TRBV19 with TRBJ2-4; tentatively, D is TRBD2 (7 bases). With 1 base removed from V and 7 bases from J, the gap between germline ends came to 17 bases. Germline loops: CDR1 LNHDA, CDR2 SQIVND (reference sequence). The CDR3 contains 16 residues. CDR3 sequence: CASSIAGGPSGNIQYF. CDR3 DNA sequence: TGTGCCAGTAGTATAGCGGGGGGCCCTTCAGGGAACATTCAGTACTTC.

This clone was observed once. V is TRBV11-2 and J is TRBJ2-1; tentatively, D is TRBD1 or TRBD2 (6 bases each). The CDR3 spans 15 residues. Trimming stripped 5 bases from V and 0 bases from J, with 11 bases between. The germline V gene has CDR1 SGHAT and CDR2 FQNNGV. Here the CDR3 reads CASSKGGLSYNEQFF. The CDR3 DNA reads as TGTGCCAGCAGCAAAGGGGGACTCTCCTACAATGAGCAGTTCTTC.

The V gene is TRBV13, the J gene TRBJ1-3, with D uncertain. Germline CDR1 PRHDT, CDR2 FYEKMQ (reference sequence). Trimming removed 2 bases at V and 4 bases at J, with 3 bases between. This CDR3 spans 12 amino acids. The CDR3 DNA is TGTGCCAGCAGCTTAAGGGGAAACACCATATATTTT. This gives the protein CASSLRGNTIYF.

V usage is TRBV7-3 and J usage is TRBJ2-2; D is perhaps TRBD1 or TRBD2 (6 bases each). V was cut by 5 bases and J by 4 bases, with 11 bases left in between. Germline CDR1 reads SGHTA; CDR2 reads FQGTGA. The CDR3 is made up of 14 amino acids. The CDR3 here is CASSPEGVTGELFF. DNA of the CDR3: TGTGCCAGCAGCCCGGAGGGGGTCACCGGGGAGCTGTTTTTT.

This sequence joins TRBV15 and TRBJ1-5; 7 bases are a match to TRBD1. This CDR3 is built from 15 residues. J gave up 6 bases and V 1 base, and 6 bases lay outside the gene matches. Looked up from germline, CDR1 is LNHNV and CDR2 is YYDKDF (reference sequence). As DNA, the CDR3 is TGTGCCACCAGCAGAGCGACAGGGTGGGGTCAGCCCCAGCATTTT. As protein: CATSRATGWGQPQHF.

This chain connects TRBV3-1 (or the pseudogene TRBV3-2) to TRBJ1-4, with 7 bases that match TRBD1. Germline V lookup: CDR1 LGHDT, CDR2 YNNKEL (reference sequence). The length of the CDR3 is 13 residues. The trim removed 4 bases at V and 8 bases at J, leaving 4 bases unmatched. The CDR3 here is CASSPRQGEKLFF. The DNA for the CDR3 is TGTGCCAGCAGCCCCAGACAGGGCGAAAAACTGTTTTTT.

The CDR3, as DNA: TGTGCCAGCAGGTCAGGCAGCTCCTACAATGAGCAGTTCTTC. The encoded protein is CASRSGSSYNEQFF. This rearrangement joins TRBV28 to TRBJ2-1; D is unclear. V shed 6 bases and J shed 0 bases, with 9 bases lying between them. The CDR3 runs to 14 residues. CDR1 MDHEN and CDR2 SYDVKM come from the germline V gene. The full variable domain, completed using reference TRBV28 and TRBJ2-1, is DVKVTQSSRYLVKRTGEKVFLECVQDMDHENMFWYRQDPGLGLRLIYFSYDVKMKEKGDIPEGYSVSREKKERFSLILESASTNQTSMYLCASRSGSSYNEQFFGPGTRLTVL.

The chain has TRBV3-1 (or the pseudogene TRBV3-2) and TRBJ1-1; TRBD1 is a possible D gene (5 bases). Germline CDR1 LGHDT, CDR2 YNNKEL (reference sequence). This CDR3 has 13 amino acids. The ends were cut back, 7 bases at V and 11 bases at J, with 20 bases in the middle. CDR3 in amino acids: CASTYSDPRGAFF. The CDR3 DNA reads TGTGCCAGCACCTATTCGGACCCGCGGGGGGCTTTCTTT.

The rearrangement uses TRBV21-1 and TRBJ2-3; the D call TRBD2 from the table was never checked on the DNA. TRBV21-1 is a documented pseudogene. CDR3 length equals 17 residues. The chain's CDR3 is CASSKVGLAENTDTQYF. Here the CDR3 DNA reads TGTGCCAGCAGCAAAGTGGGTCTAGCGGAGAACACAGATACGCAGTATTTT.

In nucleotides, the CDR3 is TGTGCCAGCAGCCAAGATACCGGAGCCTATCAGCCCCAGCATTTT. This encodes CASSQDTGAYQPQHF. The gene calls are TRBV3-1 (or the pseudogene TRBV3-2) and TRBJ1-5; D gene unclear. V was clipped by 0 bases and J by 5 bases, with 11 bases between them. The CDR3 extends over 15 amino acids. CDR1 and CDR2 (germline): LGHDT, YNNKEL (reference sequence).

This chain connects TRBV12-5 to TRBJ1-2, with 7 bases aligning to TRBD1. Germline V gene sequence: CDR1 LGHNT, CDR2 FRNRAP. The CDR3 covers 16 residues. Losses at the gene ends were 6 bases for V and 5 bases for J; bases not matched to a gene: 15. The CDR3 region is CASGRTGTAVLYGYTF. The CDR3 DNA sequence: TGTGCTAGTGGGCGGACCGGGACAGCGGTACTATATGGCTACACCTTC.

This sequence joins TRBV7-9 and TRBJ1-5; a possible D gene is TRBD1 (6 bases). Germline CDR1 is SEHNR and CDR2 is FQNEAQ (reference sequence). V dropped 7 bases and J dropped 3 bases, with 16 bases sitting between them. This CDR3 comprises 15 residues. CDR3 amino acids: CASTLGTLPNQPQHF. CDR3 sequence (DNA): TGTGCCAGCACCCTTGGGACACTTCCCAATCAGCCCCAGCATTTT.

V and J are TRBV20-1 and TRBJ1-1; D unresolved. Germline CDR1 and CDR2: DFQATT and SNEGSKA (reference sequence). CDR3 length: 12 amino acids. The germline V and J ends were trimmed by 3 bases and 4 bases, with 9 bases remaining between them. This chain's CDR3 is CSASQSRTEAFF. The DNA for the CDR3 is TGCAGTGCTAGTCAGAGCCGCACTGAAGCTTTCTTT.

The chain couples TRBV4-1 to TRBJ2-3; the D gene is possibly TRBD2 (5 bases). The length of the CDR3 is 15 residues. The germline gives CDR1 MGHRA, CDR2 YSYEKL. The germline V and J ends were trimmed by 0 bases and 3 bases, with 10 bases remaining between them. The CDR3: CASSQDARVTDTQYF. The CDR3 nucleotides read TGCGCCAGCAGCCAAGATGCGAGGGTTACAGATACGCAGTATTTT.

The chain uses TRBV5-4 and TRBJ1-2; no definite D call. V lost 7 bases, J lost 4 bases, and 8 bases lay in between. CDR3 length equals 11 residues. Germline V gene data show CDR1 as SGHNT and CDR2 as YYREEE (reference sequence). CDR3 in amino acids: CASAAGYGYTF. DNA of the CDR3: TGTGCCAGCGCAGCCGGCTATGGCTACACCTTC.

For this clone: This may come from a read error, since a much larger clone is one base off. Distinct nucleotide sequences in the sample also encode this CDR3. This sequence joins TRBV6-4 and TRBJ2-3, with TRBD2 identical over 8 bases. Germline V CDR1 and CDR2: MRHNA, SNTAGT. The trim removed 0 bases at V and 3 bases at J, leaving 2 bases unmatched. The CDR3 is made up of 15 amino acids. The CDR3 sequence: CASSDSGGATDTQYF. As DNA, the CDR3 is TGTGCCAGCAGTGACTCCGGGGGGGCGACAGATACGCAGTATTTT.